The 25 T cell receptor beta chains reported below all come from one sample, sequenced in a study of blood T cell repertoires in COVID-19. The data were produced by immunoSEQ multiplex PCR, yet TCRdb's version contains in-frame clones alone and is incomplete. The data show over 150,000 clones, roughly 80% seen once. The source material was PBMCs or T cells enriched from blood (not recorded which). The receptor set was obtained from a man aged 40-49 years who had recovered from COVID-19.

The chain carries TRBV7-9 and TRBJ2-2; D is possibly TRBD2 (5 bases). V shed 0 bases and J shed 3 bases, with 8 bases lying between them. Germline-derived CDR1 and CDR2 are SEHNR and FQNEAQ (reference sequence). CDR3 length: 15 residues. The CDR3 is CASSLAIGDTGELFF. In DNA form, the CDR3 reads TGTGCCAGCAGCTTAGCGATCGGGGACACCGGGGAGCTGTTTTTT.

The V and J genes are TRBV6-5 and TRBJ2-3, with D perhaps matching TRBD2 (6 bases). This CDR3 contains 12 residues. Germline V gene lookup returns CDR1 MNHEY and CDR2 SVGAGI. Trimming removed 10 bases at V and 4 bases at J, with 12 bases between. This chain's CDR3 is CATAGFPDTQYF. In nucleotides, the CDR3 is TGTGCCACGGCGGGATTTCCAGATACGCAGTATTTT.

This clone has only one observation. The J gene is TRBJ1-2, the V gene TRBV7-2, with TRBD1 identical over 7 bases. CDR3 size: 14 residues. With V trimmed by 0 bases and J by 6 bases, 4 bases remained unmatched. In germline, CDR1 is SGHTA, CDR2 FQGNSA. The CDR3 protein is CASSLARDSDGYTF. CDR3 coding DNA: TGTGCCAGCAGCTTAGCCCGGGACAGCGATGGCTACACCTTC.

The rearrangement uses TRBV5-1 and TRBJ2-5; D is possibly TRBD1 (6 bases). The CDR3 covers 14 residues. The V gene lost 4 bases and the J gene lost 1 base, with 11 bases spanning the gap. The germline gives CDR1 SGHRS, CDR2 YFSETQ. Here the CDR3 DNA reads TGCGCCAGCAGCCCGCGACAGGTCCAAGAGACCCAGTACTTC. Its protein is CASSPRQVQETQYF.

The CDR3 nucleotides read TGCGCCAGCAGTGATGACAGGTATACCTACGAGCAGTACTTC. Its protein product is CASSDDRYTYEQYF. V is TRBV10-2 and J is TRBJ2-7, with TRBD1 as a possible D gene (6 bases). This CDR3 comprises 14 residues. Trimming shortened V by 3 bases and J by 2 bases, and 11 bases separated the two germline ends. The germline V gene encodes CDR1 WSHSY and CDR2 SAAADI.

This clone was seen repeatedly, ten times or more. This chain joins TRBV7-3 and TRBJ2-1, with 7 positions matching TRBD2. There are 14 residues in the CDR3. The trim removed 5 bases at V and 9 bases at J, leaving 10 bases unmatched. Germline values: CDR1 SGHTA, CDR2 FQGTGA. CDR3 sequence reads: CASSERAGAGEQFF. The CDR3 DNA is TGTGCCAGCAGCGAAAGGGCGGGAGCGGGTGAGCAGTTCTTC.

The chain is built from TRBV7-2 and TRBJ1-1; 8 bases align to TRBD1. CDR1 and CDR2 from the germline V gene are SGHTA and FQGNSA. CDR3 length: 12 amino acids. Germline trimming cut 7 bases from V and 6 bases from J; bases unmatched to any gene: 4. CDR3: CASIDRGAEAFF. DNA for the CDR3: TGTGCCAGCATCGACAGGGGCGCTGAAGCTTTCTTT.

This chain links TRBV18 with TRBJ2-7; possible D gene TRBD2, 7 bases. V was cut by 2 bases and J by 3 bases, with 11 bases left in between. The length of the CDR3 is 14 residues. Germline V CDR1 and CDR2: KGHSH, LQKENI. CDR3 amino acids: CASSPGGGGYEQYF. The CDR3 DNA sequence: TGTGCCAGCTCACCAGGGGGAGGGGGCTACGAGCAGTACTTC. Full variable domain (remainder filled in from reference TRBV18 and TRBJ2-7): NAGVMQNPRHLVRRRGQEARLRCSPMKGHSHVYWYRQLPEEGLKFMVYLQKENIIDESGMPKERFSAEFPKEGPSILRIQQVVRGDSAAYFCASSPGGGGYEQYFGPGTRLTVT.

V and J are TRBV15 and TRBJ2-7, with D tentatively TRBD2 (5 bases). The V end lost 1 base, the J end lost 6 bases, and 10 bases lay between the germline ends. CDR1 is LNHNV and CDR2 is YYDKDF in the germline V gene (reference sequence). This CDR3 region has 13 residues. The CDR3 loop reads CATSRVLAPEQYF. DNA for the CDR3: TGTGCCACCAGCAGAGTTTTAGCGCCCGAGCAGTACTTC.

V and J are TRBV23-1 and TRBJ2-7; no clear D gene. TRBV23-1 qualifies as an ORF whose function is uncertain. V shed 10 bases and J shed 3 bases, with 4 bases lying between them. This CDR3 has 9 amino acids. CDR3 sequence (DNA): TGCGCCACCAACTACGAGCAGTACGTC. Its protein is CATNYEQYV.

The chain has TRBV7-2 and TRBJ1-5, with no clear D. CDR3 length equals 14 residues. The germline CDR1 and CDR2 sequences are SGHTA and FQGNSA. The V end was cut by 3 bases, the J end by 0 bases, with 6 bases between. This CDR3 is CASSFQYSNQPQHF. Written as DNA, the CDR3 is TGTGCCAGCAGCTTTCAGTATAGCAATCAGCCCCAGCATTTT.

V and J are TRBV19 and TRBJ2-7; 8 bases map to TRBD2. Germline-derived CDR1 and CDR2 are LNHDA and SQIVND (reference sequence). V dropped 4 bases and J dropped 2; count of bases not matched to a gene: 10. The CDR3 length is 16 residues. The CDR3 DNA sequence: TGTGCCAGTAGTACCGCCGGGACTAGTGTGACCTACGAGCAGTACTTC. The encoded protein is CASSTAGTSVTYEQYF.

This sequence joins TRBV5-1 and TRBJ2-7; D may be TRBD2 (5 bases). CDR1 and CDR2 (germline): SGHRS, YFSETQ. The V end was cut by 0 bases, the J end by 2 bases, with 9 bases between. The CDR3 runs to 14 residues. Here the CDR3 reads CASSLGIGAYEQYF. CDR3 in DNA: TGCGCCAGCAGCTTGGGGATCGGGGCCTACGAGCAGTACTTC.

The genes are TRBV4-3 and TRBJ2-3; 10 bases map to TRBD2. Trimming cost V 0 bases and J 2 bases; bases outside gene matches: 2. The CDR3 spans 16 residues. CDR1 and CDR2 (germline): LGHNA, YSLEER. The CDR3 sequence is CASSQDLAGVTDTQYF. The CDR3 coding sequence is TGCGCCAGCAGCCAAGATCTAGCGGGAGTCACAGATACGCAGTATTTT.

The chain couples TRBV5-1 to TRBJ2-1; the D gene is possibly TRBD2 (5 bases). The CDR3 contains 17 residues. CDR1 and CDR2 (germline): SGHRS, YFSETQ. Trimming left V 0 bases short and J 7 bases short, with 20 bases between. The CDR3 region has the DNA TGCGCCAGCAGCTTGGGAGATCTGGCGGGCGGTAGGAATGAGCAGTTCTTC. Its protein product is CASSLGDLAGGRNEQFF.

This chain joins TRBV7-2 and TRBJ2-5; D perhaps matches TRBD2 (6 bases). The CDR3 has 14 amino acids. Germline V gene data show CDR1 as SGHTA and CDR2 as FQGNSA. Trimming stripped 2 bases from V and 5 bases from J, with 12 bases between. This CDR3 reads CASSLLPSVETQYF. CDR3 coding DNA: TGTGCCAGCAGCTTATTACCTAGCGTTGAGACCCAGTACTTC. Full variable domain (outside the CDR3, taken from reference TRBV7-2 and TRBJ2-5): GAGVSQSPSNKVTEKGKDVELRCDPISGHTALYWYRQSLGQGLEFLIYFQGNSAPDKSGLPSDRFSAERTGGSVSTLTIQRTQQEDSAVYLCASSLLPSVETQYFGPGTRLLVL.

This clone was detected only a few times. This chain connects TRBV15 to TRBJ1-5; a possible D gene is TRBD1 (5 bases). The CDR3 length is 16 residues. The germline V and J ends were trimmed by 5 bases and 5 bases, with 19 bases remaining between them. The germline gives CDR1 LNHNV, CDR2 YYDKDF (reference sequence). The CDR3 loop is CATSPIGITGYQPQHF. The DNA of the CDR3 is TGTGCCACCAGCCCTATAGGGATTACAGGTTATCAGCCCCAGCATTTT.

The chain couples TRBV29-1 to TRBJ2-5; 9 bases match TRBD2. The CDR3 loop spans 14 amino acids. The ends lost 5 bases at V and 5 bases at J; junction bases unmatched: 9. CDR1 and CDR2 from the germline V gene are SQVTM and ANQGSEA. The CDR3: CSVRREGHRETQYF. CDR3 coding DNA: TGCAGCGTTAGGCGGGAGGGCCACCGGGAGACCCAGTACTTC.

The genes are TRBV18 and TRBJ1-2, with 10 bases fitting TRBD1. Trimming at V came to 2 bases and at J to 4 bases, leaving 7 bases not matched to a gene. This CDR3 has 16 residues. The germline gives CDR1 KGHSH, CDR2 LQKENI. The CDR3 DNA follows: TGTGCCAGCTCACCAACCGGGACAGGGGTTAGCTATGGCTACACCTTC. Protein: CASSPTGTGVSYGYTF.

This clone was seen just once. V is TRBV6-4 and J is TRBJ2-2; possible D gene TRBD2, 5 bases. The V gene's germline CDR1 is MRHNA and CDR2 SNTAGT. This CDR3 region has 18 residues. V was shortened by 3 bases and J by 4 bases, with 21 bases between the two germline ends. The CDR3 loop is CASSEIPILGRITGELFF. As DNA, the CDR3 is TGTGCCAGCAGTGAAATTCCTATCTTAGGGAGAATCACCGGGGAGCTGTTTTTT.

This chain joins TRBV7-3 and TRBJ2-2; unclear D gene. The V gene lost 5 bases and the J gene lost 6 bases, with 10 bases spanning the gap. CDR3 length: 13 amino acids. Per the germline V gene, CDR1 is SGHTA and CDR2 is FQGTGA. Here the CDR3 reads CASSTSRSGELFF. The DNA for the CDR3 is TGTGCCAGCAGCACTTCCCGGTCCGGGGAGCTGTTTTTT. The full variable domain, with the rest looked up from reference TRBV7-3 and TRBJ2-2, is GAGVSQTPSNKVTEKGKYVELRCDPISGHTALYWYRQSLGQGPEFLIYFQGTGAADDSGLPNDRFFAVRPEGSVSTLKIQRTERGDSAVYLCASSTSRSGELFFGEGSRLTVL.

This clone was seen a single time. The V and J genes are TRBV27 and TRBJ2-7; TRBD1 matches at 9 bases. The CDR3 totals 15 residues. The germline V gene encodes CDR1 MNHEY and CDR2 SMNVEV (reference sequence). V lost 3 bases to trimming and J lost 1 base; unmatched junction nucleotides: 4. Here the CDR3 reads CASSLGQGLSYEQYF. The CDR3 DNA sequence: TGTGCCAGCAGTTTGGGACAGGGACTATCCTACGAGCAGTACTTC.

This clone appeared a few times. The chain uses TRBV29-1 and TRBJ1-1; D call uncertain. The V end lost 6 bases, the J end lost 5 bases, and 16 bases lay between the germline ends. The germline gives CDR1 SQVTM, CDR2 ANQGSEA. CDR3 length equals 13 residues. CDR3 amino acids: CSVFGERGTEAFF. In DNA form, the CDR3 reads TGCAGCGTGTTCGGGGAGAGAGGGACTGAAGCTTTCTTT.

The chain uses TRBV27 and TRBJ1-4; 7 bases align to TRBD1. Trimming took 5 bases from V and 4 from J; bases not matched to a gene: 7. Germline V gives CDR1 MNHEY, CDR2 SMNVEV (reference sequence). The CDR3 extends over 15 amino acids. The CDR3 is CASSVPGQNNEKLFF. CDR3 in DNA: TGTGCCAGCAGTGTCCCGGGACAGAATAATGAAAAACTGTTTTTT.

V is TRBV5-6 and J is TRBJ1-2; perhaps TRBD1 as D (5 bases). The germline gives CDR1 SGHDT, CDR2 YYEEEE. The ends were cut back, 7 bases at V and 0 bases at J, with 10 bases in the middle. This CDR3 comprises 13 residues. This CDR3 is CASLGGTNYGYTF. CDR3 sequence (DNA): TGTGCCAGCCTGGGGGGGACTAACTATGGCTACACCTTC.